The clone carrying this T cell receptor beta chain was seen repeatedly, ten times or more. The antigen remains undetermined. Germline-derived CDR1 and CDR2 are SGHVS and FQNEAQ. Trimming cost V 5 bases and J 5 bases; bases outside gene matches: 10. The CDR3 totals 15 residues. This entry belongs to a study of identical twins. TCRdb redid the calling of the 5' RACE reads with MiXCR, one entry per CDR3 protein. The sample yields about 690,000 distinct CDR3 sequences, around 20% seen once. Study-wide results and limits: Twins shared beta out-of-frame sequences in excess, but this excess was weaker.

This same sample was also part of a study on T cells expressing NK-cell markers.

The chain joins TRBV7-8 to TRBJ2-5; 8 positions match TRBD1. This TCR was sampled from a woman younger than 30 in good health. Sequenced input: PBMCs. CDR3 sequence (DNA): TGTGCCAGCAGCCGGGGCACAGGGGGTAGCGAGACCCAGTACTTC. Its translation: CASSRGTGGSETQYF. The full variable domain, completed using reference TRBV7-8 and TRBJ2-5, is GAGVSQSPRYKVAKRGQDVALRCDPISGHVSLFWYQQALGQGPEFLTYFQNEAQLDKSGLPSDRFFAERPEGSVSTLKIQRTQQEDSAVYLCASSRGTGGSETQYFGPGTRLLVL.